A single sample gave rise to the 29 T cell receptor beta chains below, sequenced in a study of blood T cell dynamics during melanoma immunotherapy (dated by TCRdb to 2018 to 2021). To prepare the library, the immunoSEQ multiplex PCR assay was applied. Here the immuneACCESS table is served through TCRdb, limited to in-frame sequences with V and J called. Missing clones are a known gap in these copies; in checked studies unresolved V genes cover under half, and the rest lacks a known reason. The sample records about 11,000 clones, more than 70% of which are singletons. Of the sample, 15% falls within the top ten clones. This specimen's time point label, interpreted: week 3, after first cycle of checkpoint inhibitor. The sample consisted of blood, taken from a patient treated with checkpoint blockade. These TCRs come from a human donor with melanoma.

The V and J genes are TRBV18 and TRBJ2-2; D possibly corresponds to TRBD2 (5 bases). From germline, CDR1 is KGHSH and CDR2 LQKENI. The CDR3 totals 13 residues. The V and J ends lost 1 base and 8 bases respectively, with 8 bases between them. The CDR3 is CASSPQEAGELFF. CDR3 DNA: TGTGCCAGCTCACCACAGGAGGCGGGGGAGCTGTTTTTT.

This chain joins TRBV7-2 and TRBJ2-5; D possibly uses TRBD1 or TRBD2 (7 bases each). Per the germline V gene, CDR1 is SGHTA and CDR2 is FQGNSA. With 7 bases removed from V and 7 bases from J, the gap between germline ends came to 19 bases. CDR3 size: 14 residues. The CDR3, as DNA: TGTGCCAGCAACAAACGGGAGGCAGGGGGGACCCAGTACTTC. Encoded protein: CASNKREAGGTQYF.

The chain carries TRBV6-5 and TRBJ1-1, with a tentative D call TRBD1 (5 bases). CDR1 is MNHEY and CDR2 is SVGAGI in the germline V gene. This CDR3 comprises 13 residues. With 5 bases removed from V and 1 base from J, the gap between germline ends came to 8 bases. CDR3 nucleotides: TGTGCCAGCAGTCCCAGGGAGAACACTGAAGCTTTCTTT. Amino acids: CASSPRENTEAFF.

This clone was picked up one time. The rearrangement links TRBV5-1 to TRBJ2-7, with a possible D match to TRBD2 (5 bases). CDR3 length equals 16 residues. Trimming stripped 4 bases from V and 3 bases from J, with 20 bases between. CDR1 is SGHRS, CDR2 YFSETQ, per germline. Here the CDR3 DNA reads TGCGCCAGCAGCCGCGAGGGTCAGATTAACAGCTACGAGCAGTACTTC. The encoded protein is CASSREGQINSYEQYF.

This chain uses TRBV4-1 with TRBJ1-2; D might be TRBD1 (6 bases). The CDR3 is made up of 15 amino acids. Germline loops: CDR1 MGHRA, CDR2 YSYEKL. The V end was cut by 0 bases, the J end by 3 bases, with 11 bases between. The DNA for the CDR3 is TGCGCCAGCAGCCAAGATGAAGGGGGGGACTATGGCTACACCTTC. Its translation is CASSQDEGGDYGYTF.

The chain uses TRBV4-3 and TRBJ1-4; D remains ambiguous. The germline CDR1 and CDR2 sequences are LGHNA and YSLEER. V was cut by 0 bases and J by 7 bases, with 12 bases left in between. The CDR3 runs 15 residues. CDR3 residues: CASSQDWREGEKLFF. The CDR3 bases are TGCGCCAGCAGCCAAGATTGGAGGGAGGGTGAAAAACTGTTTTTT.

The rearrangement links TRBV5-1 to TRBJ2-7, with 9 bases that match TRBD1. The CDR3 extends over 14 amino acids. CDR1 is SGHRS and CDR2 is YFSETQ in the germline V gene. The V segment lost 5 bases and the J segment 5 bases; nucleotides outside the gene matches: 8. CDR3 amino acids: CASRTGTGYHEQYF. DNA of the CDR3: TGCGCCAGCAGAACCGGGACAGGGTATCACGAGCAGTACTTC.

The genes are TRBV7-2 and TRBJ1-1, with D uncertain. Trimming stripped 3 bases from V and 3 bases from J, with 8 bases between. This CDR3 has 13 amino acids. Germline V gives CDR1 SGHTA, CDR2 FQGNSA. The CDR3 spells CASSFGWDTEAFF. In DNA, the CDR3 is TGTGCCAGCAGCTTCGGCTGGGACACTGAAGCTTTCTTT.

V and J are TRBV6-5 and TRBJ2-3, with a possible D match to TRBD2 (7 bases). This CDR3 contains 15 residues. Deletions cut 3 bases from V and 1 base from J, with 11 bases between. Germline V lookup: CDR1 MNHEY, CDR2 SVGAGI. The CDR3 spells CASSYEGGGTDTQYF. Here the CDR3 DNA reads TGTGCCAGCAGTTATGAGGGGGGGGGCACAGATACGCAGTATTTT.

This clone turned up a few times. V usage is TRBV4-2 and J usage is TRBJ2-1; weak D call: TRBD2 (5 bases). Trimming took off 0 bases at V and 9 bases at J, with 18 bases between the two ends. Germline loops: CDR1 LGHNA, CDR2 YNFKEQ. The CDR3 contains 16 residues. CDR3 residues: CASSQDFPIEGSEQFF. CDR3 nucleotide sequence: TGTGCCAGCAGCCAAGATTTCCCCATTGAAGGGAGTGAGCAGTTCTTC.

The genes are TRBV29-1 and TRBJ2-1; D may correspond to TRBD1 or TRBD2 (5 bases each). This CDR3 spans 15 amino acids. Trimming stripped 4 bases from V and 0 bases from J, with 13 bases between. The germline V gene has CDR1 SQVTM and CDR2 ANQGSEA. CDR3 in amino acids: CSVAGQVSSYNEQFF. CDR3 in DNA: TGCAGCGTTGCGGGGCAGGTGAGCTCCTACAATGAGCAGTTCTTC.

The J gene is TRBJ2-2, the V gene TRBV15; 7 bases agree with TRBD1. Unmatched junction bases numbered 2, after V lost 0 bases and J lost 1 base. The CDR3 runs 16 residues. Germline values: CDR1 LNHNV, CDR2 YYDKDF (reference sequence). CDR3 DNA sequence: TGTGCCACCAGCAGAGAGACAGGGAGGAACACCGGGGAGCTGTTTTTT. Residues: CATSRETGRNTGELFF.

CDR3 coding DNA: TGCGCCAGCAGCCCCTCTGTAAGAGGCCACAATCAGCCCCAGCATTTT. This translates into CASSPSVRGHNQPQHF. V is TRBV4-3 and J is TRBJ1-5; no clear D. CDR1 is LGHNA, CDR2 YSLEER, per germline. V lost 4 bases, J lost 3 bases, and 16 bases lay in between. The CDR3 is 16 residues long.

This rearrangement joins TRBV7-9 to TRBJ1-1; TRBD1 agrees at 11 bases. The CDR3 extends over 14 amino acids. The germline V gene has CDR1 SEHNR and CDR2 FQNEAQ (reference sequence). V trimming: 4 bases; J trimming: 5 bases; junction bases outside the gene matches: 3. CDR3 amino acids: CASSWGQGETEAFF. The DNA of the CDR3 is TGTGCCAGCAGCTGGGGACAGGGGGAAACTGAAGCTTTCTTT.

This clone appeared a few times. V and J are TRBV30 and TRBJ1-1; 10 bases line up with TRBD1. The CDR3 has 14 amino acids. J gave up 2 bases and V 3 bases, and 3 bases lay outside the gene matches. CDR1 is GTSNPN, CDR2 SVGIG, per germline (reference sequence). CDR3 DNA sequence: TGTGCCTGGAGGACAGGGGGCCCTAACACTGAAGCTTTCTTT. Translation: CAWRTGGPNTEAFF. Combining the CDR3 with reference TRBV30 and TRBJ1-1 gives the whole variable domain SQTIHQWPATLVQPVGSPLSLECTVEGTSNPNLYWYRQAAGRGLQLLFYSVGIGQISSEVPQNLSASRPQDRQFILSSKKLLLSDSGFYLCAWRTGGPNTEAFFGQGTRLTVV.

V is TRBV7-3 and J is TRBJ2-6; D is undetermined. The germline CDR1 and CDR2 sequences are SGHTA and FQGTGA. CDR3 length equals 15 residues. The V and J ends lost 1 base and 2 bases respectively, with 6 bases between them. The CDR3 loop reads CASSLNGPGANVLTF. CDR3 nucleotide sequence: TGTGCCAGCAGCTTAAACGGCCCTGGGGCCAACGTCCTGACTTTC.

CDR3: CAWSLTGDGGYTF. The CDR3 region has the DNA TGTGCCTGGAGCCTGACAGGGGATGGTGGCTACACCTTC. The rearrangement joins TRBV30 to TRBJ1-2, with 8 bases fitting TRBD1. Per germline, CDR1 GTSNPN and CDR2 SVGIG (reference sequence). The CDR3 is 13 amino acids. V was clipped by 3 bases and J by 7 bases; unmatched bases: 7.

This chain uses TRBV4-2 with TRBJ2-2; the match to TRBD2 covers 7 bases. The junction had 6 bases not matched to a gene; V was cut back by 0 bases and J by 2 bases. The length of the CDR3 is 17 residues. Looked up from germline, CDR1 is LGHNA and CDR2 is YNFKEQ. For the CDR3, the DNA is TGTGCCAGCAGCCAAGAGGGGAGGGGAGTCAACACCGGGGAGCTGTTTTTT. As protein: CASSQEGRGVNTGELFF.

The chain couples TRBV30 to TRBJ2-7; TRBD2 matches at 8 bases. This CDR3 is built from 13 residues. Germline-derived CDR1 and CDR2 are GTSNPN and SVGIG (reference sequence). J was trimmed by 9 bases and V by 3 bases; bases with no gene match: 10. The CDR3 is CAWSVGGGRWQYF. CDR3 DNA sequence: TGTGCCTGGAGCGTCGGGGGGGGCCGGTGGCAGTACTTC.

The CDR3, as DNA: TGCGCCAGCAGCCGGATTGGGGGCCTGAACACTGAAGCTTTCTTT. Translation gives CASSRIGGLNTEAFF. The gene calls are TRBV4-1 and TRBJ1-1, with TRBD1 as a possible D gene (6 bases). This CDR3 comprises 15 residues. V lost 4 bases to trimming and J lost 0 bases, with 12 bases between them. Germline lookup yields CDR1 MGHRA and CDR2 YSYEKL.

This chain connects TRBV2 to TRBJ2-1; D might be TRBD1 or TRBD2, each matching 5 bases. V was trimmed by 6 bases and J by 8 bases, leaving 14 bases between them. The CDR3 spans 13 residues. Germline values: CDR1 SNHLY, CDR2 FYNNEI. CDR3 loop: CASSQARGDEQFF. For the CDR3, the DNA is TGTGCCAGCAGCCAGGCTAGAGGGGATGAGCAGTTCTTC.

The CDR3 here is CASSLGQGGGELFF. CDR3 bases: TGTGCCAGCAGTCTGGGACAGGGCGGCGGGGAGCTGTTTTTT. The chain couples TRBV27 to TRBJ2-2, with TRBD1 matching over 9 bases. CDR1 and CDR2 from the germline V gene are MNHEY and SMNVEV (reference sequence). V trimming: 5 bases; J trimming: 7 bases; junction bases outside the gene matches: 5. The CDR3 contains 14 residues.

For the CDR3, the DNA is TGTGCCAGCAGTTTATCTCGGGTTGGCCCTGAAGCTTTCTTT. Its translation is CASSLSRVGPEAFF. V usage is TRBV27 and J usage is TRBJ1-1; D not certain. This CDR3 contains 14 residues. Germline V gives CDR1 MNHEY, CDR2 SMNVEV (reference sequence). The germline V and J ends were trimmed by 0 bases and 6 bases, with 11 bases remaining between them.

The chain has TRBV10-1 and TRBJ1-1; TRBD1 matches 11 bases. J was trimmed by 6 bases and V by 11 bases; bases with no gene match: 23. The germline gives CDR1 WNHNN, CDR2 SYGVQD (reference sequence). The CDR3 sequence is 18 residues long. As DNA, the CDR3 is TGCGCCCAACAAGGACAGGGGGCGTTGCCCGATATATCCCCTGAAGCTTTCTTT. This translates into CAQQGQGALPDISPEAFF.

The rearrangement joins TRBV10-2 to TRBJ1-1; no clear D gene. With 3 bases removed from V and 7 bases from J, the gap between germline ends came to 9 bases. There are 12 residues in the CDR3. Germline V gives CDR1 WSHSY, CDR2 SAAADI. The CDR3 sequence is CASSELSGEAFF. CDR3 nucleotides: TGCGCCAGCAGTGAACTATCGGGTGAAGCTTTCTTT.

J is TRBJ1-1 and V is TRBV11-2; no clear D. Germline V CDR1 and CDR2: SGHAT, FQNNGV. The CDR3 runs to 17 residues. V dropped 1 base and J dropped 2 bases, with 17 bases sitting between them. CDR3 sequence: CASSLGLFATPNTEAFF. CDR3 in DNA: TGTGCCAGCAGCTTAGGGCTTTTTGCGACACCTAACACTGAAGCTTTCTTT.

V is TRBV28 and J is TRBJ2-1; TRBD2 agrees at 10 bases. In germline, CDR1 is MDHEN, CDR2 SYDVKM. The CDR3 is made up of 14 amino acids. V was clipped by 5 bases and J by 5 bases; unmatched bases: 3. The CDR3 loop reads CASSLAGENNEQFF. For the CDR3, the DNA is TGTGCCAGCAGTCTAGCGGGGGAAAACAATGAGCAGTTCTTC.

V is TRBV4-3 and J is TRBJ2-7; D not resolved. CDR3 length: 15 amino acids. Germline V gene lookup returns CDR1 LGHNA and CDR2 YSLEER. Trimming stripped 0 bases from V and 4 bases from J, with 13 bases between. The CDR3: CASSQDHPSLYEQYF. CDR3 sequence (DNA): TGCGCCAGCAGCCAAGATCATCCCTCACTATACGAGCAGTACTTC.

As regards this clone: This CDR3 is also generated by other DNA sequences in the sample. The CDR3 here is CASSRDRGGETQYF. The DNA of the CDR3 is TGTGCCAGCAGCCGGGACAGGGGAGGAGAGACCCAGTACTTC. The chain carries TRBV7-2 and TRBJ2-5, with TRBD1 matching over 10 bases. The CDR3 has 14 amino acids. Germline V gene sequence: CDR1 SGHTA, CDR2 FQGNSA. J gave up 4 bases and V 5 bases, and 4 bases lay outside the gene matches.